This TCR beta chain stems from a study of blood T cell repertoires in COVID-19. Study at large: Specimens from acute and convalescent COVID-19 originated in the United States, Italy and Spain.

In the original analysis: Amplifying reference gene primers gave estimates of nucleated cell counts. Generated by immunoSEQ multiplex PCR, the TCRdb table keeps only in-frame clones and is missing some. V, J and clone size are taken as reported in that table, and D and trimming were inferred from the DNA itself. Of roughly 290,000 clones listed, 70% to 90% are singletons. Germline trimming cut 0 bases from V and 4 bases from J; bases unmatched to any gene: 8. From germline, CDR1 is MNHEY and CDR2 SVGAGI. The CDR3 has 16 residues. The rearrangement joins TRBV6-5 to TRBJ2-7, with TRBD2 matching over 8 bases. This sequence was found in a woman aged 50 to 60 who had recovered from COVID-19. Material: peripheral blood. CDR3 in amino acids: CASSYSKTSEGYEQYF. The CDR3 DNA is TGTGCCAGCAGTTACTCGAAGACTAGCGAGGGATACGAGCAGTACTTC.